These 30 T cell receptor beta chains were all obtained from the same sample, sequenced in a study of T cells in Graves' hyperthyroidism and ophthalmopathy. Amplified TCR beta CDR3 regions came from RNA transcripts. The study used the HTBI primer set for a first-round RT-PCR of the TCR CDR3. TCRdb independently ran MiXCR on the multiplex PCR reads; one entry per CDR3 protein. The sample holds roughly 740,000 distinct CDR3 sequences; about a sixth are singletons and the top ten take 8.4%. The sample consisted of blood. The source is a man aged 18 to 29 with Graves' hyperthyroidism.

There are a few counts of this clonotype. For the CDR3, the DNA is TGCAGTGCAGAACCGGGACACACCTCCGGGGAGCAGTACTTC. Encoded protein: CSAEPGHTSGEQYF. V usage is TRBV20-1 and J usage is TRBJ2-7; D might be TRBD1 (6 bases). Trimming removed 6 bases at V and 7 bases at J, with 22 bases between. The germline V gene encodes CDR1 DFQATT and CDR2 SNEGSKA (reference sequence). The CDR3 spans 14 residues.

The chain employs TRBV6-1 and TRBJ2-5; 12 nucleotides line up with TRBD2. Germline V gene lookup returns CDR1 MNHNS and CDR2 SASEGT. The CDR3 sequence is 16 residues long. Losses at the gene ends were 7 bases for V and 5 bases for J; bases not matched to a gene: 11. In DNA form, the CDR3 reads TGTGCCAGCACGGCGGCTAGCGGGAGGGCCGGGGAGACCCAGTACTTC. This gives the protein CASTAASGRAGETQYF.

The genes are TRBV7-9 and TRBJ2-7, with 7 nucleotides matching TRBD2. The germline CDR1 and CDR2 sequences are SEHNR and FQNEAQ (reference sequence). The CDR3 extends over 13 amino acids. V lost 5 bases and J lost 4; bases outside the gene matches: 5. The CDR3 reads CASSNIGGYEQYF. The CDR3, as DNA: TGTGCCAGCAGCAATATCGGGGGGTACGAGCAGTACTTC. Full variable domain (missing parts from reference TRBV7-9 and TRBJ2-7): DTGVSQNPRHKITKRGQNVTFRCDPISEHNRLYWYRQTLGQGPEFLTYFQNEAQLEKSRLLSDRFSAERPKGSFSTLEIQRTEQGDSAMYLCASSNIGGYEQYFGPGTRLTVT.

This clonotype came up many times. CDR3 DNA: TGTGCCAGCAGCCCCGGACAGCGTGGCTACACCTTC. This codes for CASSPGQRGYTF. V usage is TRBV5-6 and J usage is TRBJ1-2, with D perhaps matching TRBD1 (6 bases). The CDR3 is 12 amino acids. Trimming removed 4 bases at V and 7 bases at J, with 11 bases between. The germline gives CDR1 SGHDT, CDR2 YYEEEE.

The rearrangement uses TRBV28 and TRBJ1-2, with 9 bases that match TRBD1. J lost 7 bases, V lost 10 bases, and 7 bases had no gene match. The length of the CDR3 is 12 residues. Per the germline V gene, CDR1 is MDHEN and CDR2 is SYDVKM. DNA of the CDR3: TGTGCCATCCGACAGGGGGTGAGTGGCTACACCTTC. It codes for CAIRQGVSGYTF.

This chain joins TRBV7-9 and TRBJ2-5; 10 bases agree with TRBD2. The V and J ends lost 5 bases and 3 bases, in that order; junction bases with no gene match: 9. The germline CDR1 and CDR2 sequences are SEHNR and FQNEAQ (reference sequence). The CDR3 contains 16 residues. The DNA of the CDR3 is TGTGCCAGCAGCGAAGCGGGAGGGCCGGGGGAAGAGACCCAGTACTTC. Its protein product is CASSEAGGPGEETQYF.

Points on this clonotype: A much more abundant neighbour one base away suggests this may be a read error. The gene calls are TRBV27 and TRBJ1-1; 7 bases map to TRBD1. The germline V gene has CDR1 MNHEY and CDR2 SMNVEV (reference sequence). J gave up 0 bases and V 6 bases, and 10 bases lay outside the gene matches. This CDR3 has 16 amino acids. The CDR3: CASSLTGVGVNTEAFF. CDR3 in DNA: TGTGCCAGCAGCCTAACAGGGGTCGGCGTGAACACTGAAGCTTTCTTT.

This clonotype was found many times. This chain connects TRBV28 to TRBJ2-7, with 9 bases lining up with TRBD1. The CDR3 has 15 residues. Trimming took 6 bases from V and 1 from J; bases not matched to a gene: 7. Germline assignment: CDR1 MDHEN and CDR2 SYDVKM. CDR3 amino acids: CASSETGGRSYEQYF. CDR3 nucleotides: TGTGCCAGCAGCGAAACAGGGGGCAGGTCCTACGAGCAGTACTTC.

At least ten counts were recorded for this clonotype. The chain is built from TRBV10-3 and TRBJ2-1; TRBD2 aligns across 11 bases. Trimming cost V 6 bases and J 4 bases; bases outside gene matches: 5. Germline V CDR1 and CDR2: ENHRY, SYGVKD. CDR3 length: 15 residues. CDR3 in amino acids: CAIRKTSGIYNEQFF. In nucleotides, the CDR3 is TGTGCCATCAGGAAGACTAGCGGGATATACAATGAGCAGTTCTTC.

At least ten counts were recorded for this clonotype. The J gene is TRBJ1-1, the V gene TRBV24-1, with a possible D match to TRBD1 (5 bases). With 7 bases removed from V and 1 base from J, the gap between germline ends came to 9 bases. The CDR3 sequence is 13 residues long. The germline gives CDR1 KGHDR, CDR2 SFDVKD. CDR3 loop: CATSVTGNTEAFF. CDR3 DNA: TGTGCCACCAGCGTTACAGGGAACACTGAAGCTTTCTTT.

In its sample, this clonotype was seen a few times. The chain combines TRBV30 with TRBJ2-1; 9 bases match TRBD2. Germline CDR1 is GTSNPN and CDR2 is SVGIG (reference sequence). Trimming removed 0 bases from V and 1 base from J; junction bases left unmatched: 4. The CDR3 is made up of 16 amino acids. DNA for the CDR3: TGTGCCTGGAGTGTTGGACTAGCGCCTTCCTACAATGAGCAGTTCTTC. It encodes CAWSVGLAPSYNEQFF.

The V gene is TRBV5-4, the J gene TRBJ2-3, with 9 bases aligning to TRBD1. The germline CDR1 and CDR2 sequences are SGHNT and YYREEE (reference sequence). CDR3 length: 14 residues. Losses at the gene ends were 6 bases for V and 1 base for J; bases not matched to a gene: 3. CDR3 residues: CASTWTGGTDTQYF. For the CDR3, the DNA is TGTGCCAGCACCTGGACAGGGGGCACAGATACGCAGTATTTT.

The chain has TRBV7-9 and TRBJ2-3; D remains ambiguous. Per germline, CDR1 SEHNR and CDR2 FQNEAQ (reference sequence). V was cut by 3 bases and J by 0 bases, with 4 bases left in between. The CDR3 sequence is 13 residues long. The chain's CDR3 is CASSFKSTDTQYF. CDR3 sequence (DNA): TGTGCCAGCAGCTTCAAGAGCACAGATACGCAGTATTTT. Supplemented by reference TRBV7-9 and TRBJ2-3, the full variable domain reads DTGVSQNPRHKITKRGQNVTFRCDPISEHNRLYWYRQTLGQGPEFLTYFQNEAQLEKSRLLSDRFSAERPKGSFSTLEIQRTEQGDSAMYLCASSFKSTDTQYFGPGTRLTVL.

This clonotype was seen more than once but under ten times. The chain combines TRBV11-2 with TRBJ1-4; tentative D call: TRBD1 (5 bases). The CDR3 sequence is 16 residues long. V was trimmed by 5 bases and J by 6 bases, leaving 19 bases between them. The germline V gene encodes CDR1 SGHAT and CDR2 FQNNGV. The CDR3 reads CASSGNWRGFDEKLFF. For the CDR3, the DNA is TGTGCCAGCAGCGGAAATTGGAGGGGATTTGATGAAAAACTGTTTTTT.

DNA of the CDR3: TGTGCCAGCAGCTCACCACGCGACAGGGTGTACGAGCAGTACTTC. Its translation is CASSSPRDRVYEQYF. The gene calls are TRBV7-2 and TRBJ2-7; TRBD1 aligns across 7 bases. V trimming: 4 bases; J trimming: 4 bases; junction bases outside the gene matches: 10. Per germline, CDR1 SGHTA and CDR2 FQGNSA. The CDR3 is made up of 15 amino acids.

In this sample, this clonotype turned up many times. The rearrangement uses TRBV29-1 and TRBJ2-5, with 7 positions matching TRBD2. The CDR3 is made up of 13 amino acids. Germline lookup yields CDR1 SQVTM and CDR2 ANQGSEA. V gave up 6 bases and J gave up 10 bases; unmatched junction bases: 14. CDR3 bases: TGCAGCGTCCCCTCGACTAGCCCAAGGGACCAGTACTTC. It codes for CSVPSTSPRDQYF. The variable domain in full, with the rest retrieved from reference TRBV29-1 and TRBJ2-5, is SAVISQKPSRDICQRGTSLTIQCQVDSQVTMMFWYRQQPGQSLTLIATANQGSEATYESGFVIDKFPISRPNLTFSTLTVSNMSPEDSSIYLCSVPSTSPRDQYFGPGTRLLVL.

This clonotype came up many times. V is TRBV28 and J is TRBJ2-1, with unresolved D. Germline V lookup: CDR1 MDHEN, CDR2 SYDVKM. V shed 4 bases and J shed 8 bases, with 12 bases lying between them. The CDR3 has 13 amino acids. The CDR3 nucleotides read TGTGCCAGCAGTTCCTATGGAGTCCATGAGCAGTTCTTC. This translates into CASSSYGVHEQFF.

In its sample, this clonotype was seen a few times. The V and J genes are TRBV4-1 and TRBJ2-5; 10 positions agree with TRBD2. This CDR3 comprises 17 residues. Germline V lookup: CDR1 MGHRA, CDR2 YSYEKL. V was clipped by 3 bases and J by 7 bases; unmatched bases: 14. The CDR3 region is CASSHQPQLAGSGTQYF. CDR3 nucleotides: TGCGCCAGCAGCCATCAGCCGCAACTAGCGGGATCAGGGACCCAGTACTTC.

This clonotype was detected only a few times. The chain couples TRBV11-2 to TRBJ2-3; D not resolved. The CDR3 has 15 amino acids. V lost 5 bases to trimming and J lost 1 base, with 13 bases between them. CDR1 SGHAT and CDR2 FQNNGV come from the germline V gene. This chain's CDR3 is CASSPPTLGTDTQYF. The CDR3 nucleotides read TGTGCCAGCAGCCCCCCCACACTCGGCACAGATACGCAGTATTTT.

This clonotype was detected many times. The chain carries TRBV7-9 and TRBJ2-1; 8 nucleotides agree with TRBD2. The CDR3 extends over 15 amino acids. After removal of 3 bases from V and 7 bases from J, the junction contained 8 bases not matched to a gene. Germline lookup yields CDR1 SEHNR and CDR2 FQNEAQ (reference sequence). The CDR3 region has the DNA TGTGCCAGCAGCTTTCGCAGCGGGAGTTCTAATGAGCAGTTCTTC. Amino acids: CASSFRSGSSNEQFF.

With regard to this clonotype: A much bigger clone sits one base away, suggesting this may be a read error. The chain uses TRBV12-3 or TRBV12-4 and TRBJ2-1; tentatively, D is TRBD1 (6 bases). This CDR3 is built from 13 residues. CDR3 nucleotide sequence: TGTGCCAGCACCAACCCTGGGGACAATGAGCAGCTCTTC. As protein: CASTNPGDNEQLF.

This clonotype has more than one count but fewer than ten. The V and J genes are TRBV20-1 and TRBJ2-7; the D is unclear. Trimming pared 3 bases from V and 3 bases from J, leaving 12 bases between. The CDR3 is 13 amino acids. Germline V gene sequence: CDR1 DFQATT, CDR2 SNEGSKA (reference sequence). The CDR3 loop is CSASVSERYEQYF. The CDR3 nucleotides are TGCAGTGCTAGTGTCAGTGAACGCTACGAGCAGTACTTC.

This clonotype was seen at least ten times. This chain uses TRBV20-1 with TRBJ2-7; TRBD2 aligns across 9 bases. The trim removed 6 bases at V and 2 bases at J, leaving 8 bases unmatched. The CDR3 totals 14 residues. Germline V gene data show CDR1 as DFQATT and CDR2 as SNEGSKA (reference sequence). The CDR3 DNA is TGCAGTGCGCCGGGACTAGCATTTCCCTACGAGCAGTACTTC. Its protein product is CSAPGLAFPYEQYF.

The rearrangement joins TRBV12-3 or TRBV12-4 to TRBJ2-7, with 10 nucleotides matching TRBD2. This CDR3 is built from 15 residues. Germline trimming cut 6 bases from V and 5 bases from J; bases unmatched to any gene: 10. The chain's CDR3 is CASSSGTSESHEQYF. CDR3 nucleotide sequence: TGTGCCAGCAGCTCCGGGACTAGCGAGTCGCACGAGCAGTACTTC.

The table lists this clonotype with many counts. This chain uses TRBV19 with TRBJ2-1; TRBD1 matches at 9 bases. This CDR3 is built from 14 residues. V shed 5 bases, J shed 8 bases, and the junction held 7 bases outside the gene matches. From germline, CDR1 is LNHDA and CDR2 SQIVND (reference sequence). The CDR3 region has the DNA TGTGCCAGTAGTGGGACAGGGACAGGCGATGAGCAGTTCTTC. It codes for CASSGTGTGDEQFF.

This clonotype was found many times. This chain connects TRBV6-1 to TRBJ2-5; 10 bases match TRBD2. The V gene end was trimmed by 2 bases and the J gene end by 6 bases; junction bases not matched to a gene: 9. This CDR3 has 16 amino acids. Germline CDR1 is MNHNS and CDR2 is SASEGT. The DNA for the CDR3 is TGTGCCAGCAGTGAACTCGCTAGCGGGAGTATGAAGACCCAGTACTTC. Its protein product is CASSELASGSMKTQYF.

For the CDR3, the DNA is TGTGCCAGCAGCCAAACTAGCGGGGCTAGCTCCTACAATGAGCAGTTCTTC. It codes for CASSQTSGASSYNEQFF. The V gene is TRBV12-3 or TRBV12-4, the J gene TRBJ2-1, with TRBD2 matching 10 bases. Trimming cost V 6 bases and J 0 bases; bases outside gene matches: 8. The CDR3 runs to 17 residues.

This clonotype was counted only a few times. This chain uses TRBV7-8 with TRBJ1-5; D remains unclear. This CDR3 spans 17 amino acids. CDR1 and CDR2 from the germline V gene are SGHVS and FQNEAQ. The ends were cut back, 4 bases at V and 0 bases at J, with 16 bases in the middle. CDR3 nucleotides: TGTGCCAGCAGCTCCGATAGCAGGCTTTATAGCAATCAGCCCCAGCATTTT. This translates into CASSSDSRLYSNQPQHF.

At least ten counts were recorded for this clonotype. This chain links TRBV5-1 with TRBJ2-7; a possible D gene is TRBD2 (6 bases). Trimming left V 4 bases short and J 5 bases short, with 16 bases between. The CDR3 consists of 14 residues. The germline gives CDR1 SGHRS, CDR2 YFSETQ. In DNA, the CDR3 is TGCGCCAGCAGCCCCGGCGGGGAGCGCAACGAGCAGTACTTC. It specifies CASSPGGERNEQYF.

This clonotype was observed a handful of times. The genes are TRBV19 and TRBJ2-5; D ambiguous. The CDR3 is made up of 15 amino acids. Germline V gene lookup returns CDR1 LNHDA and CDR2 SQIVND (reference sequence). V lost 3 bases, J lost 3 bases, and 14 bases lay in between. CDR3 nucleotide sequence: TGTGCCAGTAGTATGCGGCAACCTTCCAAAGAGACCCAGTACTTC. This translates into CASSMRQPSKETQYF.